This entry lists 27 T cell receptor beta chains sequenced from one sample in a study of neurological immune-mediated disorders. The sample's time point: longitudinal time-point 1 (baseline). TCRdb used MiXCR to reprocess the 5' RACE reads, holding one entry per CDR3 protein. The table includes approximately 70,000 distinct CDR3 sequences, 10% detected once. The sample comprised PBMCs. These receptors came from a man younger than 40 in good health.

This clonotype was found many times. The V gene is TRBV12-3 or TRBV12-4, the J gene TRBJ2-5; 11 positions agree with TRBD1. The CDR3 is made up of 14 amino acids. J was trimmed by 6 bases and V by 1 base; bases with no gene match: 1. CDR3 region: CASSLGDRGKTQYF. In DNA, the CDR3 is TGTGCCAGCAGTTTAGGGGACAGGGGGAAGACCCAGTACTTC.

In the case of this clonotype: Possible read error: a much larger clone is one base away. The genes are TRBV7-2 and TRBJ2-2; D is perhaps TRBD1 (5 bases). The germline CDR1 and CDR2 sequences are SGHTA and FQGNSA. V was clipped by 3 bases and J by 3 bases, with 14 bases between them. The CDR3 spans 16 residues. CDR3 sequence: CASSFTDKVHTGELFF. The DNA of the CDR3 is TGTGCCAGCAGCTTTACGGACAAGGTGCACACCGGGGAGCTGTTTTTT.

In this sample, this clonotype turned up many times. CDR3 DNA: TGCGCCAGCAGCTTGGTTTCTGGGGTTTACGAGCAGTACTTC. Translation gives CASSLVSGVYEQYF. The chain joins TRBV5-1 to TRBJ2-7; the D is unclear. Between the trimmed V and J ends, which lost 0 bases and 4 bases, there was a span of 11 bases. This CDR3 is built from 14 residues. Looked up from germline, CDR1 is SGHRS and CDR2 is YFSETQ.

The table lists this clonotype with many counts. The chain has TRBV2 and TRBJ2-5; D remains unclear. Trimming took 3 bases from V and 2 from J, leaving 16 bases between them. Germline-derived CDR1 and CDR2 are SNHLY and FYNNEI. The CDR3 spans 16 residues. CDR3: CASSDLGVANQETQYF. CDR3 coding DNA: TGTGCCAGCAGTGACTTGGGCGTAGCCAATCAAGAGACCCAGTACTTC.

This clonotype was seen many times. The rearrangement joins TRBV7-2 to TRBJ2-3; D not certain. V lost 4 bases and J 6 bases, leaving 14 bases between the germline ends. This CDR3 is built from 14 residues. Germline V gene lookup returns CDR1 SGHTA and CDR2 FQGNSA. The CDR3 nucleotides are TGTGCCAGCAGCTCCCGGGCGGCTTCGGATACGCAGTATTTT. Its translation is CASSSRAASDTQYF.

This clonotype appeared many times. In DNA form, the CDR3 reads TGTGCCAGCAGCCAAGAAATGAATAATTCACCCCTCCACTTT. As protein: CASSQEMNNSPLHF. The chain recombines TRBV4-2 with TRBJ1-6, with D unresolved. V gave up 0 bases and J gave up 5 bases, with 5 bases separating them. Per the germline V gene, CDR1 is LGHNA and CDR2 is YNFKEQ. This CDR3 is built from 14 residues.

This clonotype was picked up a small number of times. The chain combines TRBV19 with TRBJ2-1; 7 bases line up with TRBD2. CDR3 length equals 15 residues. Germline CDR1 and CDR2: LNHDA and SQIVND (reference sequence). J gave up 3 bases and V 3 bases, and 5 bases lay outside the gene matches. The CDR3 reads CASSISGINYNEQFF. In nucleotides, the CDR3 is TGTGCCAGTAGTATCAGCGGGATAAACTACAATGAGCAGTTCTTC. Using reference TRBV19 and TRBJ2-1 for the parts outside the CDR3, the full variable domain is DGGITQSPKYLFRKEGQNVTLSCEQNLNHDAMYWYRQDPGQGLRLIYYSQIVNDFQKGDIAEGYSVSREKKESFPLTVTSAQKNPTAFYLCASSISGINYNEQFFGPGTRLTVL.

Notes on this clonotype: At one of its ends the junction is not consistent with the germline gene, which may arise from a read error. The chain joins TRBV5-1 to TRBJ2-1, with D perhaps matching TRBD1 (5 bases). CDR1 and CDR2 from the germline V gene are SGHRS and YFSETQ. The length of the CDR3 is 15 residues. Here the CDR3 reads CASSLEGSSHNEQFF. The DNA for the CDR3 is TGCGCCAGCAGCTTGGAGGGGTCCTCCCACAATGAGCAGTTCTTC. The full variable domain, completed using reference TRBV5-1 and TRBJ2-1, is KAGVTQTPRYLIKTRGQQVTLSCSPISGHRSVSWYQQTPGQGLQFLFEYFSETQRNKGNFPGRFSGRQFSNSRSEMNVSTLELGDSALYLCASSLEGSSHNEQFFGPGTRLTVL.

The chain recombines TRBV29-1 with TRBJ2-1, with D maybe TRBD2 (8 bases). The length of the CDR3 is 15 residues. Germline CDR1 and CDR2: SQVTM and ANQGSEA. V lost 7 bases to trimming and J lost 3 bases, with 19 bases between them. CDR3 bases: TGCAGCGCCCAGCGGGGGACAGTCTTCTACAATGAGCAGTTCTTC. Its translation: CSAQRGTVFYNEQFF.

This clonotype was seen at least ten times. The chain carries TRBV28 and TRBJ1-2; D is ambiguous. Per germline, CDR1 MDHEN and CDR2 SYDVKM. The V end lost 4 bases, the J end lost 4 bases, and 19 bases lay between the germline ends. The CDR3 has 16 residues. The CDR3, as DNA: TGTGCCAGCAGTTCCCCGGCGGACCCACGCCTCTATGGCTACACCTTC. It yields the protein CASSSPADPRLYGYTF.

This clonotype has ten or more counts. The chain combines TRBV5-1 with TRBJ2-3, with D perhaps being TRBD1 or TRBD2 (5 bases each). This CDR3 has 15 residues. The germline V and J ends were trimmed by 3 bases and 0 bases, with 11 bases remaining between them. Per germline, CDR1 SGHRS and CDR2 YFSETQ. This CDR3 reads CASSSRDGSTDTQYF. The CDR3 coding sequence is TGCGCCAGCAGCTCTAGGGACGGCAGCACAGATACGCAGTATTTT. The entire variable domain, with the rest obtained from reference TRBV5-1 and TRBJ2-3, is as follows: KAGVTQTPRYLIKTRGQQVTLSCSPISGHRSVSWYQQTPGQGLQFLFEYFSETQRNKGNFPGRFSGRQFSNSRSEMNVSTLELGDSALYLCASSSRDGSTDTQYFGPGTRLTVL.

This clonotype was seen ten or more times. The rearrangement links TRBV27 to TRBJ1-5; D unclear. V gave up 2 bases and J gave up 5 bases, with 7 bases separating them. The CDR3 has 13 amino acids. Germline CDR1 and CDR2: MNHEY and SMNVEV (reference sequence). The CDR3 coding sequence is TGTGCCAGCAGTTTAAAGGGTGATCAGCCCCAGCATTTT. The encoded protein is CASSLKGDQPQHF.

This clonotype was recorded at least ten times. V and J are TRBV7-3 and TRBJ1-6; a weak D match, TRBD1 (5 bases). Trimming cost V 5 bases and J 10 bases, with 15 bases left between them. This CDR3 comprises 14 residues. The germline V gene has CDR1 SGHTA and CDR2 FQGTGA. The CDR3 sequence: CASSPGLGDSPLHF. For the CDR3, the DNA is TGTGCCAGCAGCCCGGGACTAGGGGACTCACCCCTCCACTTT.

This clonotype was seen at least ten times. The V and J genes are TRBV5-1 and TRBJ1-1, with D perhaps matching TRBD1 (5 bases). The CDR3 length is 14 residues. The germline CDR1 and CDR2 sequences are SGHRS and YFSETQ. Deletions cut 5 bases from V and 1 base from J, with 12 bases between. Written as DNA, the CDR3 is TGCGCCAGCAGACGGAGGGACTGGAACACTGAAGCTTTCTTT. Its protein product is CASRRRDWNTEAFF.

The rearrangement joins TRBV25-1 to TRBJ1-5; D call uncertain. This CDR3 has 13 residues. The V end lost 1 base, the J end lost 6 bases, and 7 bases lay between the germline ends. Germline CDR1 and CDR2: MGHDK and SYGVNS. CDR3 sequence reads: CASSELDTQPQHF. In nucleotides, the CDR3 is TGTGCCAGCAGTGAATTGGATACTCAGCCCCAGCATTTT.

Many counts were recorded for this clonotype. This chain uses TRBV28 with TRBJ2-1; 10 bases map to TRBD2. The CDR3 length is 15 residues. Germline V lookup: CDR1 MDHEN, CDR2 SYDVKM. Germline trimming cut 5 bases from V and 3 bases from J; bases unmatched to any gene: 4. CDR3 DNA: TGTGCCAGCAGTCCCGGACTAGCGGACTACAATGAGCAGTTCTTC. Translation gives CASSPGLADYNEQFF.

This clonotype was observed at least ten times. CDR3 sequence reads: CSVEAGVRVYEQFF. The CDR3 nucleotides are TGCAGCGTTGAAGCAGGCGTCAGGGTTTATGAGCAGTTCTTC. The gene calls are TRBV29-1 and TRBJ2-1; weak D call: TRBD1 (5 bases). The germline V gene encodes CDR1 SQVTM and CDR2 ANQGSEA. CDR3 length: 14 amino acids. Trimming pared 1 base from V and 8 bases from J, leaving 15 bases between.

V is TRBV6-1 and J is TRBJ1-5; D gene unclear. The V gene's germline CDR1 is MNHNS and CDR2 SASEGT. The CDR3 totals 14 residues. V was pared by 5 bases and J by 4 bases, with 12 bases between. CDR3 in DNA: TGTGCCAGCAGTCCGGAATTAAGAAATCAGCCCCAGCATTTT. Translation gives CASSPELRNQPQHF.

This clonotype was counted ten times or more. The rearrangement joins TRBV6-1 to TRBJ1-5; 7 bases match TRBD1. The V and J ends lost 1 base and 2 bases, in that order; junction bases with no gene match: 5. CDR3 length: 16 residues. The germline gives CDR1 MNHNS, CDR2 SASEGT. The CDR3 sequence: CASSEEAGGGNQPQHF. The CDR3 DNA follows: TGTGCCAGCAGTGAAGAGGCAGGGGGAGGCAATCAGCCCCAGCATTTT.

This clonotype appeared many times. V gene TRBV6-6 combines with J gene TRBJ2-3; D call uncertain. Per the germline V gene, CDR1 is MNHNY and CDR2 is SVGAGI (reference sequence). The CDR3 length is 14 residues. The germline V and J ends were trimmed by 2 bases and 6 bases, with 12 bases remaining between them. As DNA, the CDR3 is TGTGCCAGCAGTTACACGGACGGATCGGATACGCAGTATTTT. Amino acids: CASSYTDGSDTQYF.

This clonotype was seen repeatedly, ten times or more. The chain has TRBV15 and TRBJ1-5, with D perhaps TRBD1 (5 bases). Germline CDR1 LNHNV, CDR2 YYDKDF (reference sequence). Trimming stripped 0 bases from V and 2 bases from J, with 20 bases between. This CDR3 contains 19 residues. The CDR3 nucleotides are TGTGCCACCAGCAGAGATCCCCCCGGCAGGGATCGTCGCAATCAGCCCCAGCATTTT. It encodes CATSRDPPGRDRRNQPQHF.

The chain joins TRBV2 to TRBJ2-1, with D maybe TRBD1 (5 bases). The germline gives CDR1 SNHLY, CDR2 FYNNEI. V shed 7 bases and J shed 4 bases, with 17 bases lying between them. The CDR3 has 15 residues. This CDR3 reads CASNRSLGPYNEQFF. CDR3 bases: TGTGCCAGCAACCGCTCCCTGGGGCCTTACAATGAGCAGTTCTTC.

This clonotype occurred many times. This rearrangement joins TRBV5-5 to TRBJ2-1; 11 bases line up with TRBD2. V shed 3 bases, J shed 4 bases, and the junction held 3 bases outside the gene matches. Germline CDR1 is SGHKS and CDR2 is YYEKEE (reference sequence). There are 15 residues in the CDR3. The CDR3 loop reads CASSWGTSGYNEQFF. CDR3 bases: TGTGCCAGCAGCTGGGGGACTAGCGGTTACAATGAGCAGTTCTTC.

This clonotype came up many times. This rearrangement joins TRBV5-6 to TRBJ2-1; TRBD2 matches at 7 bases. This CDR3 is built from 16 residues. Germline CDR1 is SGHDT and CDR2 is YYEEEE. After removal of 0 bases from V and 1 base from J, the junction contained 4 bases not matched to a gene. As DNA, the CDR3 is TGTGCCAGCAGCTTGGGCCGCGGGAGATCCTACAATGAGCAGTTCTTC. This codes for CASSLGRGRSYNEQFF. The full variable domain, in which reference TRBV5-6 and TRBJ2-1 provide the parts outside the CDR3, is DAGVTQSPTHLIKTRGQQVTLRCSPKSGHDTVSWYQQALGQGPQFIFQYYEEEERQRGNFPDRFSGHQFPNYSSELNVNALLLGDSALYLCASSLGRGRSYNEQFFGPGTRLTVL.

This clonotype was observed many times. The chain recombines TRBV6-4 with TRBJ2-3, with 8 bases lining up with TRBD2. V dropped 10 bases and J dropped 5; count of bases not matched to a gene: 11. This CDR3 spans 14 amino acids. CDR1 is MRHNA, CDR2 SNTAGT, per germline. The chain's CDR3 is CATSPGLDKDTQYF. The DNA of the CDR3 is TGTGCCACCAGCCCGGGACTAGATAAAGATACGCAGTATTTT.

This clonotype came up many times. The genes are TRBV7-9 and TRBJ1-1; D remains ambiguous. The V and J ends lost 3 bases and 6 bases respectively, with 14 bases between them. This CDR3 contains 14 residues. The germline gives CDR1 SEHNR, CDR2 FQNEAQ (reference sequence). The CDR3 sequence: CASSLGSSVSEAFF. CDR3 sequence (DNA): TGTGCCAGCAGCTTGGGGTCTAGTGTCTCTGAAGCTTTCTTT. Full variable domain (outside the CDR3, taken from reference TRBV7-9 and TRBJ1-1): DTGVSQNPRHKITKRGQNVTFRCDPISEHNRLYWYRQTLGQGPEFLTYFQNEAQLEKSRLLSDRFSAERPKGSFSTLEIQRTEQGDSAMYLCASSLGSSVSEAFFGQGTRLTVV.

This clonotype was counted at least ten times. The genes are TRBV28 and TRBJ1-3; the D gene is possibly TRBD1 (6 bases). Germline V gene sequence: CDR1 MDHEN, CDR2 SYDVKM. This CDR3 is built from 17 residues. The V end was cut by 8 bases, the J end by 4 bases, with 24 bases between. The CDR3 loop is CASHPFQGPAGGNTIYF. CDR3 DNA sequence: TGTGCCAGCCACCCTTTCCAGGGGCCTGCAGGAGGAAACACCATATATTTT.